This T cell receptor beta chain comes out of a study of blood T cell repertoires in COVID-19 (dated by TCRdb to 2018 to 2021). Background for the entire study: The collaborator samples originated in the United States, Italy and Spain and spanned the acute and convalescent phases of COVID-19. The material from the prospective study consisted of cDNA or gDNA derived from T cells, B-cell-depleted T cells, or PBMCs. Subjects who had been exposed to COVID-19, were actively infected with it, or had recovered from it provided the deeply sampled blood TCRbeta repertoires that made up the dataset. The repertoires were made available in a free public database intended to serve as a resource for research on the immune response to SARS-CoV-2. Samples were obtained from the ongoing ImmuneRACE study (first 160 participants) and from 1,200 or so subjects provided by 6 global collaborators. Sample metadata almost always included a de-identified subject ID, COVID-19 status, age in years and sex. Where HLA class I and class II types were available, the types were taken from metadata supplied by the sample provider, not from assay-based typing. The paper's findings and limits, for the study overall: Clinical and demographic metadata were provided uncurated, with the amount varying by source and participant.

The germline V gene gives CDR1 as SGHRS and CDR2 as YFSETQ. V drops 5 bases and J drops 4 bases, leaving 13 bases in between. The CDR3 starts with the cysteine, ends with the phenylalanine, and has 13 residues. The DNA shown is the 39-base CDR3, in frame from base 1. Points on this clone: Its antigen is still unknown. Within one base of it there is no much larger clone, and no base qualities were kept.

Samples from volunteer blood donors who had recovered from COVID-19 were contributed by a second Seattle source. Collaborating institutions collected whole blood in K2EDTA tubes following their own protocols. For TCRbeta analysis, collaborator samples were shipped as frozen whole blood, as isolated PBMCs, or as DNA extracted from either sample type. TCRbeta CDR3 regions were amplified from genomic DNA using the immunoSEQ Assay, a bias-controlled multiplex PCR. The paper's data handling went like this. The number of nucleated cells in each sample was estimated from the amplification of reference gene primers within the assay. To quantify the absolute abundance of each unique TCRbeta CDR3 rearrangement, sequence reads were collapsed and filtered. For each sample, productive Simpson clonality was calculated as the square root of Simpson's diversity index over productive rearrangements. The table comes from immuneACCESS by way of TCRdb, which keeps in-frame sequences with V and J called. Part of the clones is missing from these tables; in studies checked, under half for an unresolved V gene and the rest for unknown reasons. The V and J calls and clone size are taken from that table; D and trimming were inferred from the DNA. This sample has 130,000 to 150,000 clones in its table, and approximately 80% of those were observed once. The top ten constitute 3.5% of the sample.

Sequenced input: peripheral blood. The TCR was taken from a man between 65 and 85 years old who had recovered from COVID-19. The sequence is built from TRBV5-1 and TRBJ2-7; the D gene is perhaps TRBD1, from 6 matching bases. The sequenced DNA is TGCGCCAGCAGGGCGAGGGGGTTTTACGAGCAGTACTTC. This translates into CASRARGFYEQYF.